The entry that follows covers one TCR beta chain sequence. Construction of the TCR beta libraries employed iRepertoire HTBI primers in conjunction with Arm-PCR of CDR3 regions. MiXCR, applied by TCRdb to the multiplex PCR reads, yields one record per CDR3 protein. The sample comprises hundreds of thousands of distinct CDR3 sequences, 15% to 20% of which are singletons, and 15% to 20% rests with the top ten. Described time point: newly diagnosed GD, antithyroid drugs for less than 3 months. Making the TCR library involved RNA that had been extracted from PBMCs. Graves' disease diagnosis followed American Thyroid Association guidelines. A volume of approximately 9.8 milliliters of peripheral blood was collected in EDTA tubes. This record belongs to a study of regulatory T cells in long-lasting Graves disease. From germline, CDR1 is DFQATT and CDR2 SNEGSKA (reference sequence). The CDR3 covers 13 residues.

This sample also belongs to another study, concerning T cells in Graves' hyperthyroidism and ophthalmopathy. As reported in that work: Based on clinical symptoms, serum thyroxine and TRAb, thyroid ultrasound and orbital computed tomography, diagnoses were reached. Among clonotypes expanded in thyroid above 0.001, most were also found in blood.

The sequence was obtained from a woman aged 30 to 39 with Graves disease. V gene TRBV20-1 combines with J gene TRBJ2-1; TRBD1 might be the D (6 bases). This specimen consisted of peripheral blood mononuclear cells (PBMCs), obtained at new diagnosis, from a patient treated with antithyroid drugs. DNA of the CDR3: TGCAGCGAACAGGGCCGGGCCTACAATGAGCAGTTCTTC. Translated, it gives CSEQGRAYNEQFF.